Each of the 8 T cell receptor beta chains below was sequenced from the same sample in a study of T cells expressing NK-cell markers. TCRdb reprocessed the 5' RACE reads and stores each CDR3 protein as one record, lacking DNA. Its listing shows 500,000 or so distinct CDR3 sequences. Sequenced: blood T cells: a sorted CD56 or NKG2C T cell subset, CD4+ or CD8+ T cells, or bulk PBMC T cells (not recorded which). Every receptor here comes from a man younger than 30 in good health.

The CDR3 reads CATRPGQDGSPLHF. The rearrangement joins TRBV6-2 or TRBV6-3 to TRBJ1-6; TCRdb names TRBD1, which stays unverified in the absence of DNA. The germline gives CDR1 MNHEY, CDR2 SVGEGT. The CDR3 is 14 amino acids.

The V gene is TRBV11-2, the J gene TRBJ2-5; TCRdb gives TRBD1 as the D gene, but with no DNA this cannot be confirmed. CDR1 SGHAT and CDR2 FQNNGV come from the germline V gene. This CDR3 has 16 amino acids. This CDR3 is CASGNGKMPREETQYF.

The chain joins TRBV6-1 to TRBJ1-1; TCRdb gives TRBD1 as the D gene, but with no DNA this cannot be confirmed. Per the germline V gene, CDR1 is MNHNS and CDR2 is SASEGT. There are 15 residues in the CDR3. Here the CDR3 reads CASGGTETMNTEAFF.

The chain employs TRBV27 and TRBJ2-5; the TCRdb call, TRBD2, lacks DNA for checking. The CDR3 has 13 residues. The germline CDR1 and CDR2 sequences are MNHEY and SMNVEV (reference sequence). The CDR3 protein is CATRLSGAETQYF.

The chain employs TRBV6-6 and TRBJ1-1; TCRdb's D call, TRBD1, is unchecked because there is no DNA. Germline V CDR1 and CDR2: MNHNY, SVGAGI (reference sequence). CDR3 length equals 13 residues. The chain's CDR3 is CAQRQGSSTEAFF.

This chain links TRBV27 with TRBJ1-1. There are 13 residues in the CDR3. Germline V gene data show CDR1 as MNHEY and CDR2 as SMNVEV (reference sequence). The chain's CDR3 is CASSELLNTEAFF.

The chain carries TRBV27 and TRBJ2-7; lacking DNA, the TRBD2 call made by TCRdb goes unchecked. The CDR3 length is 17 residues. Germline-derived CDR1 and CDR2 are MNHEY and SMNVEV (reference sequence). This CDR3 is CASSSRPTGPSSYEQYF.

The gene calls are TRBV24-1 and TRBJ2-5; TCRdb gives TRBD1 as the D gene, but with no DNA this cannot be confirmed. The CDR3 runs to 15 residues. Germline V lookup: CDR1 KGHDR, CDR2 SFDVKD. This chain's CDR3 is CATSQDRQGRETQYF.